The present TCR beta chain was sequenced within a study of cytotoxic CD8 clonotypes in ibrutinib-treated CLL. Assay used: immunoSEQ multiplex PCR; TCRdb lists only in-frame clones, some missing. The repertoire consists of hundreds of thousands of clones, with nearly 80% occurring once and the leading ten covering over 9.5%. The length of the CDR3 is 14 residues. Germline-derived CDR1 and CDR2 are SGHAT and FQNNGV. Trimming stripped 0 bases from V and 10 bases from J, with 13 bases between. This TCR was sampled from a human donor with chronic lymphocytic leukemia. The sample consisted of PBMCs, taken after 12 months of ibrutinib treatment. The V and J genes are TRBV11-2 and TRBJ2-1; weak D call: TRBD2 (6 bases). CDR3 amino acids: CASSLEMTSFEQFF. The CDR3 bases are TGTGCCAGCAGCTTAGAGATGACTAGTTTCGAGCAGTTCTTC.